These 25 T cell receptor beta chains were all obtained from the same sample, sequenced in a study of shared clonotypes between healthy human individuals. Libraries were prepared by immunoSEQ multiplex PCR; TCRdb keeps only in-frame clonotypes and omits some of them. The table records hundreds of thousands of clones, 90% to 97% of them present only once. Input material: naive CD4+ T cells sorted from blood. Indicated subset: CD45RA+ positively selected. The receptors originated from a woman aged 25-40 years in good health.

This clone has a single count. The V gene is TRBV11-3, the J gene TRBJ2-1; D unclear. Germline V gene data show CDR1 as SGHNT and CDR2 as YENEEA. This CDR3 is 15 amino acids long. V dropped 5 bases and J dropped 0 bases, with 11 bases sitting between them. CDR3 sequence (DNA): TGTGCCAGCAGCAACCGACGGAGCTCCTACAATGAGCAGTTCTTC. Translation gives CASSNRRSSYNEQFF.

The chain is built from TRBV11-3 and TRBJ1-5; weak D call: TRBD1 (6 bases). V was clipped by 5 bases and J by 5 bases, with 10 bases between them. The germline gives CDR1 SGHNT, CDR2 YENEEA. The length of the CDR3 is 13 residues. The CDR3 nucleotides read TGTGCCAGCAGCACAGGGTGGGATCAGCCCCAGCATTTT. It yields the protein CASSTGWDQPQHF.

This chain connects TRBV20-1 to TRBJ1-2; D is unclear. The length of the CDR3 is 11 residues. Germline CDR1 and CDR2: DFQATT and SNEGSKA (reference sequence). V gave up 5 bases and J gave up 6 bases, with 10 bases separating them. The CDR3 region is CSAPGRDGYTF. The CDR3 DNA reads TGCAGTGCTCCCGGGAGAGATGGCTACACCTTC.

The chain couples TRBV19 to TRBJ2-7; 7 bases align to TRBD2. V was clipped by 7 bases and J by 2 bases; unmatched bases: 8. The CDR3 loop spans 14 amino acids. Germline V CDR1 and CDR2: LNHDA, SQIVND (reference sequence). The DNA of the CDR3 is TGTGCCAGTAAGACTAGCCGGGGACCCTACGAGCAGTACTTC. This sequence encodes CASKTSRGPYEQYF.

The CDR3 spells CASSKPTGGSSYEQYF. In DNA, the CDR3 is TGTGCCAGCAGCAAACCTACCGGCGGCTCCTCCTACGAGCAGTACTTC. The chain joins TRBV7-2 to TRBJ2-7; D ambiguous. The CDR3 length is 16 residues. Trimming cost V 5 bases and J 0 bases, with 17 bases left between them. Germline-derived CDR1 and CDR2 are SGHTA and FQGNSA. Full variable domain (missing parts from reference TRBV7-2 and TRBJ2-7): GAGVSQSPSNKVTEKGKDVELRCDPISGHTALYWYRQSLGQGLEFLIYFQGNSAPDKSGLPSDRFSAERTGGSVSTLTIQRTQQEDSAVYLCASSKPTGGSSYEQYFGPGTRLTVT.

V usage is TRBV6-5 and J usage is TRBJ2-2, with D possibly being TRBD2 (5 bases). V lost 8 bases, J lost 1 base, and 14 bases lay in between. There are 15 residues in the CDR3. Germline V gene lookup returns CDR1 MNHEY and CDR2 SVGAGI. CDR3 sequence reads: CASRSREENTGELFF. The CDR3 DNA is TGTGCCAGCCGGTCCCGGGAAGAGAACACCGGGGAGCTGTTTTTT.

The CDR3 sequence is CASSMGSEPGNTIYF. As DNA, the CDR3 is TGTGCCAGTAGTATGGGCTCAGAACCTGGAAACACCATATATTTT. The V and J genes are TRBV19 and TRBJ1-3, with D unresolved. Germline CDR1 reads LNHDA; CDR2 reads SQIVND (reference sequence). The CDR3 runs 15 residues. V was shortened by 3 bases and J by 2 bases, with 11 bases between the two germline ends.

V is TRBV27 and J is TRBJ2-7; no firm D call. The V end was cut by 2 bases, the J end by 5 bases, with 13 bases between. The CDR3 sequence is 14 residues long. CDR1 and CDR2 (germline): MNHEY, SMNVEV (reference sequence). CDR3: CASSLGQASDEQYF. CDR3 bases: TGTGCCAGCAGTTTAGGCCAGGCCTCAGACGAGCAGTACTTC.

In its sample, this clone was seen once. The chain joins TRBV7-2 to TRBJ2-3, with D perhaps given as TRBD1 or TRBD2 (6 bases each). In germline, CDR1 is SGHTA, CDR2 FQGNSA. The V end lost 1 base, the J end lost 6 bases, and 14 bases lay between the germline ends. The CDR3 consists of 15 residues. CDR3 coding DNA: TGTGCCAGCAGCTTAGGAGGAGGGCAGGGGGATACGCAGTATTTT. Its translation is CASSLGGGQGDTQYF.

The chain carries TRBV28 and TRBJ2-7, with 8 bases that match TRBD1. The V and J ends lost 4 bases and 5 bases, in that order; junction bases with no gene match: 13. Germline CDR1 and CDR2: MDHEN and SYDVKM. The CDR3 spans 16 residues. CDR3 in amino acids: CASSSPGQDFRDEQYF. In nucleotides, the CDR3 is TGTGCCAGCAGTTCCCCGGGACAGGACTTTCGGGACGAGCAGTACTTC.

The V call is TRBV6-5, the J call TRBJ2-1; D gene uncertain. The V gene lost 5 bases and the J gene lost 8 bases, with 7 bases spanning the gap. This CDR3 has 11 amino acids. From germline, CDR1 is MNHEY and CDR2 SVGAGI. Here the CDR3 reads CASSHQDEQFF. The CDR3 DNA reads TGTGCCAGCAGTCACCAGGATGAGCAGTTCTTC.

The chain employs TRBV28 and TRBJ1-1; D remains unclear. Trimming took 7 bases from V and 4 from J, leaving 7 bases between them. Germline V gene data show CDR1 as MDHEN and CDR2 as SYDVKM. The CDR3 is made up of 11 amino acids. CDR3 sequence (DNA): TGTGCCAGCAAGGCGCTCACTGAAGCTTTCTTT. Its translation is CASKALTEAFF.

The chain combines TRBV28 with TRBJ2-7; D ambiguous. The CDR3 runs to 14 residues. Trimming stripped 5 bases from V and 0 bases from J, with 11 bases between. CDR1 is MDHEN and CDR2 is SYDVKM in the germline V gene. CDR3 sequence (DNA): TGTGCCAGCAGTGACCATACTTTCTCCTACGAGCAGTACTTC. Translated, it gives CASSDHTFSYEQYF.

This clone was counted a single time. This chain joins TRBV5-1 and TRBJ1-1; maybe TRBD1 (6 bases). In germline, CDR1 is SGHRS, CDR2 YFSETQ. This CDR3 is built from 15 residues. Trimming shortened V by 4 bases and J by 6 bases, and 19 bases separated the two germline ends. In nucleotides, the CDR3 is TGCGCCAGCAGCCCCGGGGGCGGAGGCGTCGCTGAAGCTTTCTTT. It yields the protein CASSPGGGGVAEAFF.

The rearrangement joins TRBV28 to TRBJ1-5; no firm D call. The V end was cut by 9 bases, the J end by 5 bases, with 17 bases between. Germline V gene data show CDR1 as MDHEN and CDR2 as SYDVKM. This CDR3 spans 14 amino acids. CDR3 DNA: TGTGCCAGTTCACAGCCTCCTAGGGATCAGCCCCAGCATTTT. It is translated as CASSQPPRDQPQHF. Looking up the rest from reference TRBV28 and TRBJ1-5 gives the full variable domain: DVKVTQSSRYLVKRTGEKVFLECVQDMDHENMFWYRQDPGLGLRLIYFSYDVKMKEKGDIPEGYSVSREKKERFSLILESASTNQTSMYLCASSQPPRDQPQHFGDGTRLSIL.

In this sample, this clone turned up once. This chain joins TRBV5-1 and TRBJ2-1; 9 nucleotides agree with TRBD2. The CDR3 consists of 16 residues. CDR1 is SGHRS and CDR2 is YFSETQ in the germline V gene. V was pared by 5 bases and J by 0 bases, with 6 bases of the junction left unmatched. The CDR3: CASSLSSGSSYNEQFF. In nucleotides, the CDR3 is TGCGCCAGCAGTTTGAGTAGCGGGAGCTCCTACAATGAGCAGTTCTTC.

The CDR3 DNA is TGTGCCAGCAGTAGCCCCCTCCGTAGGGGCTTGTACTCACCCCTCCACTTT. This translates into CASSSPLRRGLYSPLHF. The chain carries TRBV27 and TRBJ1-6; TRBD1 might be the D (5 bases). V lost 5 bases to trimming and J lost 10 bases, with 24 bases between them. Germline CDR1 MNHEY, CDR2 SMNVEV (reference sequence). The CDR3 totals 17 residues.

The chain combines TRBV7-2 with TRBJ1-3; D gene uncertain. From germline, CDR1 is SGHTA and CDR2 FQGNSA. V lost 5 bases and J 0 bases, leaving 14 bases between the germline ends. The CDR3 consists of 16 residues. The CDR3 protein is CASSISSPNSGNTIYF. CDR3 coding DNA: TGTGCCAGCAGCATCAGCTCGCCGAACTCTGGAAACACCATATATTTT. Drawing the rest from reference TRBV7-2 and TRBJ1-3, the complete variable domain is GAGVSQSPSNKVTEKGKDVELRCDPISGHTALYWYRQSLGQGLEFLIYFQGNSAPDKSGLPSDRFSAERTGGSVSTLTIQRTQQEDSAVYLCASSISSPNSGNTIYFGEGSWLTVV.

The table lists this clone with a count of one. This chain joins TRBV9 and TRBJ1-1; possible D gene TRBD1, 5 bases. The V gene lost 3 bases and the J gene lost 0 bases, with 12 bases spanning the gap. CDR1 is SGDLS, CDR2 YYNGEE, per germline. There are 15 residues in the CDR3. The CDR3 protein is CASSAGGFLNTEAFF. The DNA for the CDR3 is TGTGCCAGCAGCGCGGGGGGGTTCTTGAACACTGAAGCTTTCTTT. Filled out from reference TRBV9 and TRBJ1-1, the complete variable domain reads DSGVTQTPKHLITATGQRVTLRCSPRSGDLSVYWYQQSLDQGLQFLIQYYNGEERAKGNILERFSAQQFPDLHSELNLSSLELGDSALYFCASSAGGFLNTEAFFGQGTRLTVV.

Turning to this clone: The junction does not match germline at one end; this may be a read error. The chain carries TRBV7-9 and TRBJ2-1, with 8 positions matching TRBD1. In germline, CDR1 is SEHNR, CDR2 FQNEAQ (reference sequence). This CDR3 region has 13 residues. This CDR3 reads CASSYETGVYIIF. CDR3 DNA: TGTGCCAGCAGCTACGAGACAGGGGTGTACATTATCTTC.

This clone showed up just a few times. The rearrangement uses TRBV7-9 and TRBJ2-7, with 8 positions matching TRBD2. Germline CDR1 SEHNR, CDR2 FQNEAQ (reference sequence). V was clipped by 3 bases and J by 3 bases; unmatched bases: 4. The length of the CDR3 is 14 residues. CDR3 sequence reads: CASSFVAGIYEQYF. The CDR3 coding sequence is TGTGCCAGCAGCTTCGTAGCGGGGATCTACGAGCAGTACTTC.

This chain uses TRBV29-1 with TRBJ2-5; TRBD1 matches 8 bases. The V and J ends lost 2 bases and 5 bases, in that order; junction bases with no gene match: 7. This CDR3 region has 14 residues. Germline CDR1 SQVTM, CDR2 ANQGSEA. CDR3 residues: CSVEWLQGGETQYF. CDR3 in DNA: TGCAGCGTTGAATGGTTACAGGGGGGCGAGACCCAGTACTTC.

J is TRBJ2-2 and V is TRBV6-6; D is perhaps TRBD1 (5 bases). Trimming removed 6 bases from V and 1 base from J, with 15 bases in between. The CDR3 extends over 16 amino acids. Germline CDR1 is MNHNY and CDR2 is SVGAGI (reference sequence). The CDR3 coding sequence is TGTGCCAGCAGCACCTCGGGTAGGGGGAACACCGGGGAGCTGTTTTTT. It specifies CASSTSGRGNTGELFF.

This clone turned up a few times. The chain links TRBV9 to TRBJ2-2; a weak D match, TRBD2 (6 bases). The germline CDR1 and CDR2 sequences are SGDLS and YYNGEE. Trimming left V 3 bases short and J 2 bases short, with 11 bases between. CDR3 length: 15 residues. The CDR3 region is CASSAGLSNTGELFF. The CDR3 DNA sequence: TGTGCCAGCAGCGCGGGACTTTCTAACACCGGGGAGCTGTTTTTT.

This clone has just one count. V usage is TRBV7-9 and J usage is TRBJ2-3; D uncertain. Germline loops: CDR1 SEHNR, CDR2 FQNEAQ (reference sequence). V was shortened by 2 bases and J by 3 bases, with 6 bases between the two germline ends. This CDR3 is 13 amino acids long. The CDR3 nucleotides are TGTGCCAGCAGCTTAAGGTTGACAGATACGCAGTATTTT. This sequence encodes CASSLRLTDTQYF.